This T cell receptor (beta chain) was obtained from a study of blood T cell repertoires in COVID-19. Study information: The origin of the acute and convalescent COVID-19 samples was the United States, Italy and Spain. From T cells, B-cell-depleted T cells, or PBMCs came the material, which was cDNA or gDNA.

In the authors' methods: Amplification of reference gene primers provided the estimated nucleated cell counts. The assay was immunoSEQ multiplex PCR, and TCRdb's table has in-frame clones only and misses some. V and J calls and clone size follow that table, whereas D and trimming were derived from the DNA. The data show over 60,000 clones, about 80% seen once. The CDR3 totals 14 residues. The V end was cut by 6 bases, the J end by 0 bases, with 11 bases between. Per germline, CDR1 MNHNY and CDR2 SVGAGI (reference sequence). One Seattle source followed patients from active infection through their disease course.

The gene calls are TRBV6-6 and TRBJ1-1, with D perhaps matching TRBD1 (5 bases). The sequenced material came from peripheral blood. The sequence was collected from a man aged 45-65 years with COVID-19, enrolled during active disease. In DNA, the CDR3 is TGTGCCAGCAGCCGCGGGACTCTGAACACTGAAGCTTTCTTT. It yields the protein CASSRGTLNTEAFF.